This T cell receptor (beta chain) was retrieved from a study of tumor-infiltrating lymphocytes in primary liver carcinoma. The study, taken as a whole, reports: The study used bulk unsorted samples and so did not compare CD4+ and CD8+ repertoires. Tumor samples exhibited a significantly greater top-250-clone fraction than blood samples (p = 0.039). Compared with tumor region pairs, tumor-adjacent and tumor-blood pairs overlapped less.

Synthesis of TCR beta cDNA was carried out from 450 to 500 ng total RNA with a constant-region primer. It was through three nested multiplex PCR rounds of slightly modified ARM-PCR that TCR beta libraries arose. The first two PCR rounds, approximately 10 cycles each, used TRBV1-TRBV30 forward primers and a C-beta reverse primer. TCRdb re-analysed the multiplex PCR reads in MiXCR, keeping a single row per CDR3 protein. Here the sample spans fewer than 350,000 distinct CDR3 sequences, approximately 65% being singletons. The V end lost 5 bases, the J end lost 7 bases, and 24 bases lay between the germline ends. The CDR3 length is 17 residues. Concerning this clonotype itself: Its target is unknown.

It was unsorted whole blood that yielded blood RNA, and germline DNA was also extracted. Patients showed chronic HBV infection and an absence of prior treatment. This rearrangement joins TRBV12-3 or TRBV12-4 to TRBJ2-1; TRBD1 might be the D (5 bases). The specimen sequenced was peripheral blood. This receptor was obtained from a man in his forties with primary liver carcinoma and hepatitis B virus infection. CDR3 residues: CASSNTEQVYRRNEQFF. The CDR3 region has the DNA TGTGCCAGCAGTAACACCGAACAGGTGTACCGAAGAAATGAGCAGTTCTTC.